This TCR beta chain was captured in a study of blood T cell repertoires in COVID-19. CDR1 and CDR2 (germline): WNHNN, SYGVQD (reference sequence). With 8 bases clipped from V and 5 bases from J, the junction kept 8 bases outside the gene matches. The CDR3 is made up of 14 amino acids. Generated by immunoSEQ multiplex PCR, the TCRdb table keeps only in-frame clones and is missing some. The table lists about 220,000 clones, about 85% of them singletons. Sequenced input: peripheral blood. The chain joins TRBV10-1 to TRBJ2-3, with TRBD1 matching 9 bases. The clonotype was recovered from an older woman who had recovered from COVID-19. The CDR3 DNA sequence: TGCGCCAGCGGTACAGGGGGCGCGGAAGATACGCAGTATTTT. Its translation: CASGTGGAEDTQYF.